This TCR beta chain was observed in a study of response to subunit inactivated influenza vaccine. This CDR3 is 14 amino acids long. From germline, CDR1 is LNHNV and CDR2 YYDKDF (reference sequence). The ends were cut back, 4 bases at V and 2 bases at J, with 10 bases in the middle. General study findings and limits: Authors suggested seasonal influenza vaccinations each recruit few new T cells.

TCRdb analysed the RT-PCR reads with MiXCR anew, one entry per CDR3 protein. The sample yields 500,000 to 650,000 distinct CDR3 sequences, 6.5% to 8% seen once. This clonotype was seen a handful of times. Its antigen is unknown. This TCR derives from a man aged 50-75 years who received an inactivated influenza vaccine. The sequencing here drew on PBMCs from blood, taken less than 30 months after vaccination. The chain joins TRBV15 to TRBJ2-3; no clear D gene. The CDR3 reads CATSKGRDTDTQYF. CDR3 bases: TGTGCCACCAGCAAGGGCCGAGACACAGATACGCAGTATTTT.